This is a list of T cell receptor beta chains from one sample in a study of control samples from healthy donors and cancer patients. Generated by immunoSEQ multiplex PCR, the TCRdb table keeps only in-frame clones and is missing some. The sample carries approximately 70,000 clones, approximately 86% recorded once. The sequenced sample consisted of blood. The receptors come from a man aged 60-69 years in good health. Each CDR3 is given with its conserved first and last residue. The order of the fields is D gene, V gene, clone size, J gene, CDR3 protein, CDR3 DNA. A D gene is named only where the DNA matches it firmly. Some rows mark clone size as missing; the rest say once, few, many or name a class of expanded clone.

d_call: TRBD2
v_call: TRBV28
clone_size: NA
j_call: TRBJ2-2
cdr3_aa: CASGTSGGTGELFF
cdr3_nt: TGTGCCAGTGGGACTAGCGGGGGCACCGGGGAGCTGTTTTTT

d_call: NA
v_call: TRBV9
clone_size: NA
j_call: TRBJ2-7
cdr3_aa: CASSPSGIGMPSF
cdr3_nt: TGTGCCAGCAGCCCCTCAGGTATTGGGATGCCAAGTTTC

d_call: NA
v_call: TRBV7-8
clone_size: NA
j_call: TRBJ2-1
cdr3_aa: CASSLRIAGSYNEQFF
cdr3_nt: TGTGCCAGCAGCTTAAGGATAGCTGGGTCCTACAATGAGCAGTTCTTC

d_call: TRBD1
v_call: TRBV6-5
clone_size: NA
j_call: TRBJ2-7
cdr3_aa: CASADRGPPYEQYF
cdr3_nt: TGTGCCAGCGCGGACAGGGGGCCACCCTACGAGCAGTACTTC

d_call: NA
v_call: TRBV6-2/TRBV6-3
clone_size: NA
j_call: TRBJ2-2
cdr3_aa: CASSYPLRIGELFF
cdr3_nt: TGTGCCAGCAGTTACCCCCTCCGGATCGGGGAGCTGTTTTTT

d_call: NA
v_call: TRBV7-9
clone_size: NA
j_call: TRBJ2-1
cdr3_aa: CASSPGQYVSEQFF
cdr3_nt: TGTGCCAGCAGCCCCGGACAGTACGTAAGTGAGCAGTTCTTC

d_call: NA
v_call: TRBV7-9
clone_size: few
j_call: TRBJ2-1
cdr3_aa: CASSRPGQPWTEQFF
cdr3_nt: TGTGCCAGCAGCCGGCCGGGACAACCCTGGACTGAGCAGTTCTTC

d_call: TRBD2
v_call: TRBV29-1
clone_size: NA
j_call: TRBJ2-7
cdr3_aa: CSVGDGRGYEQYF
cdr3_nt: TGCAGCGTTGGGGACGGGAGGGGATACGAGCAGTACTTC

d_call: NA
v_call: TRBV27
clone_size: NA
j_call: TRBJ2-2
cdr3_aa: CASRKDSNTGELFF
cdr3_nt: TGTGCCAGCAGAAAAGACAGTAACACCGGGGAGCTGTTTTTT

d_call: NA
v_call: TRBV6-6
clone_size: NA
j_call: TRBJ2-7
cdr3_aa: CASTLGAASYEQYF
cdr3_nt: TGTGCCAGCACCCTTGGTGCGGCGAGCTACGAGCAGTACTTC

d_call: TRBD1
v_call: TRBV19
clone_size: NA
j_call: TRBJ2-2
cdr3_aa: CASSMSQGAGTGELFF
cdr3_nt: TGTGCCAGTAGTATGTCCCAGGGGGCGGGCACCGGGGAGCTGTTTTTT

d_call: NA
v_call: TRBV6-6
clone_size: NA
j_call: TRBJ2-1
cdr3_aa: CASKYRDSNNEQFF
cdr3_nt: TGTGCCAGCAAGTACCGGGACTCAAACAATGAGCAGTTCTTC

d_call: TRBD1
v_call: TRBV7-9
clone_size: few
j_call: TRBJ2-7
cdr3_aa: CASSPRQGSSYEQYF
cdr3_nt: TGTGCCAGCAGCCCTCGACAGGGCAGCTCCTACGAGCAGTACTTC

d_call: TRBD1
v_call: TRBV6-5
clone_size: NA
j_call: TRBJ1-2
cdr3_aa: CASSSRRTGNVNGYTF
cdr3_nt: TGTGCCAGCAGTTCCCGGCGGACAGGGAACGTAAATGGCTACACCTTC

d_call: NA
v_call: TRBV12-3/TRBV12-4
clone_size: NA
j_call: TRBJ1-6
cdr3_aa: CASSLVDSPLHF
cdr3_nt: TGTGCCAGCAGTTTAGTGGATTCACCCCTCCACTTT